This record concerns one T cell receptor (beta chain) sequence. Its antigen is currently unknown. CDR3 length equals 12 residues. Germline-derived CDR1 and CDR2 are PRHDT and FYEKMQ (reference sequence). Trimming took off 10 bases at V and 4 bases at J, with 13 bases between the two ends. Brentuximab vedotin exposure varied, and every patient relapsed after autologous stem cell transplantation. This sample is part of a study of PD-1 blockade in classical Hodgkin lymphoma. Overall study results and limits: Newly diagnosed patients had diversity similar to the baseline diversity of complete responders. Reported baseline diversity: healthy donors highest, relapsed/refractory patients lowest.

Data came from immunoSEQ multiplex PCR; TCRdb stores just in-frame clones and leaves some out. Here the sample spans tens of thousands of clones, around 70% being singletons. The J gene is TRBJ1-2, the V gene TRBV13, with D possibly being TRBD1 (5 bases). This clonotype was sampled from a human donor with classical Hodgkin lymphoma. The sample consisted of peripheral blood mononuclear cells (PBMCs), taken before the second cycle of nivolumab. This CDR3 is CATGGVGYGYTF. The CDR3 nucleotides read TGTGCCACGGGGGGGGTAGGCTATGGCTACACCTTC.